This T cell receptor (beta chain) was observed in a study of CD8+ T cells in alopecia areata. cDNA prepared by RNA extraction and subsequent reverse transcription served as the template for sequencing. Clones were read by immunoSEQ multiplex PCR, and TCRdb kept only the in-frame ones, dropping some. The sample has 200,000 to 250,000 clones; roughly two fifths are singletons. Study outcomes and limitations: Among the 100 top clones, expanded CD8+ clones, like scalp clonality, were significantly decreased by tofacitinib. The study found higher clonality in lesional than normal scalp, especially in alopecia totalis/universalis. Relative to mice, TCR sharing across patients was less clear, a difference possibly HLA-related.

Regarding this clone: Its antigen is undetermined.

Treatment defined: oral pan-JAK inhibitor, 5-10 mg twice daily. Alopecia areata patients had lesional scalp punch biopsies and peripheral blood taken from them. From germline, CDR1 is SGHTA and CDR2 FQGTGA. The CDR3 runs to 14 residues. The ends were cut back, 4 bases at V and 4 bases at J, with 13 bases in the middle. This receptor was obtained from a human donor with alopecia areata. The chain couples TRBV7-3 to TRBJ1-1; D remains ambiguous. The starting material was CD4+ T cells sorted from blood, obtained between weeks 30 and 35, from a patient treated with tofacitinib. The CDR3 protein is CASSSDGAVTEAFF. For the CDR3, the DNA is TGTGCCAGCAGCTCGGACGGCGCTGTCACTGAAGCTTTCTTT.